Below, 22 T cell receptor beta chains from the same sample are listed, as sequenced in a study of cytomegalovirus exposure and HLA in healthy donors. Researchers ran the PCR with 60 Vbeta and 13 Jbeta primers. The assay was immunoSEQ multiplex PCR, and TCRdb's table has in-frame clones only and misses some. The sample lists under 200,000 clones, about 80% occurring once. The material sequenced was PBMCs. The source is a man aged 25 to 40 in good health and CMV-seronegative.

The J gene is TRBJ2-7, the V gene TRBV5-6, with TRBD1 matching 9 bases. The trim removed 6 bases at V and 1 base at J, leaving 17 bases unmatched. The CDR3 is 18 amino acids. Germline V lookup: CDR1 SGHDT, CDR2 YYEEEE. The CDR3 is CASTIRRTGAPESYEQYF. CDR3 DNA: TGTGCCAGCACCATTAGAAGGACAGGGGCCCCTGAGTCCTACGAGCAGTACTTC.

J is TRBJ2-1 and V is TRBV6-1; 8 bases map to TRBD2. Germline CDR1 and CDR2: MNHNS and SASEGT. This CDR3 spans 14 amino acids. The V gene end was trimmed by 5 bases and the J gene end by 4 bases; junction bases not matched to a gene: 4. CDR3 region: CASSNLAGYNEQFF. Written as DNA, the CDR3 is TGTGCCAGCAGTAACCTAGCGGGTTACAATGAGCAGTTCTTC.

V is TRBV7-8 and J is TRBJ2-6, with a tentative D call TRBD2 (7 bases). The CDR3 is made up of 18 amino acids. The germline V gene has CDR1 SGHVS and CDR2 FQNEAQ. V was cut by 3 bases and J by 0 bases, with 15 bases left in between. CDR3 coding DNA: TGTGCCAGCAGCTTGGGGGGGGGCCCTTACTCTGGGGCCAACGTCCTGACTTTC. Translated: CASSLGGGPYSGANVLTF. Using reference TRBV7-8 and TRBJ2-6 for the parts outside the CDR3, the full variable domain is GAGVSQSPRYKVAKRGQDVALRCDPISGHVSLFWYQQALGQGPEFLTYFQNEAQLDKSGLPSDRFFAERPEGSVSTLKIQRTQQEDSAVYLCASSLGGGPYSGANVLTFGAGSRLTVL.

The J gene is TRBJ1-1, the V gene TRBV27, with D possibly TRBD1 on 5 matching bases. Germline-derived CDR1 and CDR2 are MNHEY and SMNVEV (reference sequence). Trimming stripped 1 base from V and 5 bases from J, with 14 bases between. This CDR3 contains 15 residues. CDR3 sequence (DNA): TGTGCCAGCAGTTTATTCGGGGGGGGTGGGACTGAAGCTTTCTTT. Protein product: CASSLFGGGGTEAFF.

J is TRBJ2-1 and V is TRBV7-3; 7 bases are shared with TRBD1. The CDR3 consists of 17 residues. V was clipped by 2 bases and J by 2 bases; unmatched bases: 9. Germline CDR1 SGHTA, CDR2 FQGTGA. Written as DNA, the CDR3 is TGTGCCAGCAGCTTATCCCCTATGACAGGGACCTACAATGAGCAGTTCTTC. Translation: CASSLSPMTGTYNEQFF.

This clone was seen once. The genes are TRBV10-3 and TRBJ2-3; 8 bases fit TRBD1. The CDR3 length is 17 residues. CDR1 ENHRY and CDR2 SYGVKD come from the germline V gene. The V segment lost 3 bases and the J segment 2 bases; nucleotides outside the gene matches: 10. The CDR3 nucleotides are TGTGCCATCAGTGACCCCGTAACAGGGGGGAACACAGATACGCAGTATTTT. As protein: CAISDPVTGGNTDTQYF.

V gene TRBV5-5 combines with J gene TRBJ1-5, with TRBD1 matching 7 bases. V lost 1 base and J lost 7; bases outside the gene matches: 2. This CDR3 spans 13 amino acids. Germline V gene sequence: CDR1 SGHKS, CDR2 YYEKEE (reference sequence). CDR3 residues: CASSLTGDQPQHF. The CDR3 region has the DNA TGTGCCAGCAGCTTGACAGGGGACCAGCCCCAGCATTTT.

The chain couples TRBV7-2 to TRBJ2-7, with 7 bases identical to TRBD2. J lost 6 bases, V lost 2 bases, and 16 bases had no gene match. The CDR3 extends over 17 amino acids. Germline V gene data show CDR1 as SGHTA and CDR2 as FQGNSA. CDR3 region: CASSLRPSGTKRSEQYF. CDR3 nucleotides: TGTGCCAGCAGCTTACGGCCTAGCGGAACCAAAAGGTCCGAGCAGTACTTC.

CDR3 amino acids: CASSDGTLRASNSPLHF. In DNA, the CDR3 is TGCGCCAGCAGTGATGGTACCCTCAGGGCGTCTAATTCACCCCTCCACTTT. The chain employs TRBV10-1 and TRBJ1-6; TRBD1 might be the D (5 bases). The V end was cut by 3 bases, the J end by 6 bases, with 18 bases between. The V gene's germline CDR1 is WNHNN and CDR2 SYGVQD (reference sequence). The CDR3 is 17 residues long.

V gene TRBV30 combines with J gene TRBJ2-5; the D gene is possibly TRBD2 (6 bases). The CDR3 consists of 13 residues. V was pared by 8 bases and J by 1 base, with 14 bases between. The V gene's germline CDR1 is GTSNPN and CDR2 SVGIG (reference sequence). CDR3 sequence: CARAAGLQETQYF. Here the CDR3 DNA reads TGTGCCAGAGCGGCGGGACTCCAAGAGACCCAGTACTTC. Full variable domain (missing parts from reference TRBV30 and TRBJ2-5): SQTIHQWPATLVQPVGSPLSLECTVEGTSNPNLYWYRQAAGRGLQLLFYSVGIGQISSEVPQNLSASRPQDRQFILSSKKLLLSDSGFYLCARAAGLQETQYFGPGTRLLVL.

The V and J genes are TRBV4-1 and TRBJ1-5, with D maybe TRBD1 (6 bases). The CDR3 sequence is 14 residues long. Germline loops: CDR1 MGHRA, CDR2 YSYEKL. Trimming cost V 2 bases and J 6 bases, with 11 bases left between them. This CDR3 is CASSQPGTSQPQHF. CDR3 coding DNA: TGCGCCAGCAGCCAACCAGGGACATCTCAGCCCCAGCATTTT.

CDR3 in DNA: TGTGCCAGCAGCGTAGACCCTCTACAGGGGATGACTAACTATGGCTACACCTTC. This codes for CASSVDPLQGMTNYGYTF. The rearrangement uses TRBV9 and TRBJ1-2; 7 bases agree with TRBD1. Losses at the gene ends were 0 bases for V and 0 bases for J; bases not matched to a gene: 11. The CDR3 is 18 amino acids. Germline V gene lookup returns CDR1 SGDLS and CDR2 YYNGEE. Based on the CDR3 plus reference TRBV9 and TRBJ1-2, the full variable domain is DSGVTQTPKHLITATGQRVTLRCSPRSGDLSVYWYQQSLDQGLQFLIQYYNGEERAKGNILERFSAQQFPDLHSELNLSSLELGDSALYFCASSVDPLQGMTNYGYTFGSGTRLTVV.

This sequence joins TRBV7-2 and TRBJ2-7, with 10 bases matching TRBD2. Germline trimming cut 2 bases from V and 4 bases from J; bases unmatched to any gene: 5. The CDR3 runs to 15 residues. CDR1 is SGHTA, CDR2 FQGNSA, per germline. The CDR3 here is CASSLWSSGSYEQYF. The CDR3 coding sequence is TGTGCCAGCAGCTTATGGTCTAGCGGGAGTTACGAGCAGTACTTC.

The V gene is TRBV2, the J gene TRBJ2-7; TRBD2 might be the D (6 bases). The V gene's germline CDR1 is SNHLY and CDR2 FYNNEI. V gave up 7 bases and J gave up 0 bases, with 16 bases separating them. The CDR3 spans 15 residues. CDR3 sequence (DNA): TGTGCCAGCAAGGGGAACCGGGACTTCTCCTACGAGCAGTACTTC. Encoded protein: CASKGNRDFSYEQYF.

The V gene is TRBV5-1, the J gene TRBJ2-6; possible D gene TRBD2, 6 bases. The CDR3 length is 14 residues. Germline V gene data show CDR1 as SGHRS and CDR2 as YFSETQ. Deletions cut 5 bases from V and 4 bases from J, with 10 bases between. The CDR3 nucleotides read TGCGCCAGCAGTTCGGGGGTCGGGGCCAACGTCCTGACTTTC. Translated, it gives CASSSGVGANVLTF.

In regard to this clone: The same CDR3 arises from other DNA sequences in this sample as well. The chain carries TRBV7-3 and TRBJ1-1, with unresolved D. Trimming shortened V by 2 bases and J by 1 base, and 5 bases separated the two germline ends. Germline CDR1 SGHTA, CDR2 FQGTGA. The CDR3 consists of 13 residues. The CDR3 DNA reads as TGTGCCAGCAGCTTACAGGAGAACACTGAAGCTTTCTTT. As protein: CASSLQENTEAFF.

The J gene is TRBJ2-1, the V gene TRBV7-8, with 10 bases aligning to TRBD2. CDR3 length: 17 amino acids. In germline, CDR1 is SGHVS, CDR2 FQNEAQ. V lost 5 bases to trimming and J lost 7 bases; unmatched junction nucleotides: 14. CDR3 amino acids: CASSRPVELAGRNEQFF. CDR3 bases: TGTGCCAGCAGCCGCCCGGTTGAACTAGCGGGAAGAAATGAGCAGTTCTTC.

This clone was picked up a small number of times. The chain carries TRBV19 and TRBJ2-4; D is possibly TRBD1 (6 bases). The CDR3 spans 14 residues. The germline V gene encodes CDR1 LNHDA and CDR2 SQIVND (reference sequence). V gave up 4 bases and J gave up 8 bases, with 15 bases separating them. The DNA for the CDR3 is TGTGCCAGTAGTAGCACAGGGTGGGGTGACATTCAGTACTTC. This translates into CASSSTGWGDIQYF.

The genes are TRBV6-5 and TRBJ2-7; the match to TRBD1 covers 10 bases. Unmatched junction bases numbered 4, after V lost 2 bases and J lost 6 bases. This CDR3 is built from 14 residues. Germline loops: CDR1 MNHEY, CDR2 SVGAGI. The CDR3 reads CASSYLRDRGEQYF. The DNA for the CDR3 is TGTGCCAGCAGTTACCTCCGGGACAGGGGCGAGCAGTACTTC.

V usage is TRBV5-1 and J usage is TRBJ2-3; 11 bases match TRBD2. This CDR3 has 20 amino acids. Germline CDR1 and CDR2: SGHRS and YFSETQ. Losses at the gene ends were 4 bases for V and 0 bases for J; bases not matched to a gene: 16. The CDR3 protein is CASSAQTLAGGSFSTDTQYF. CDR3 nucleotide sequence: TGCGCCAGCAGCGCCCAGACTCTAGCGGGAGGCTCATTTAGCACAGATACGCAGTATTTT.

The chain is built from TRBV9 and TRBJ1-6, with TRBD1 as a possible D gene (5 bases). Germline-derived CDR1 and CDR2 are SGDLS and YYNGEE. V was cut by 4 bases and J by 0 bases, with 11 bases left in between. The CDR3 is made up of 16 amino acids. CDR3 in amino acids: CASSPAGTSYNSPLHF. The CDR3 region has the DNA TGTGCCAGCAGCCCCGCGGGGACCTCCTATAATTCACCCCTCCACTTT.

This chain uses TRBV6-5 with TRBJ2-7, with D tentatively TRBD2 (5 bases). V shed 4 bases and J shed 2 bases, with 12 bases lying between them. The V gene's germline CDR1 is MNHEY and CDR2 SVGAGI. The CDR3 spans 14 residues. The CDR3 spells CASSSPGKTYEQYF. Here the CDR3 DNA reads TGTGCCAGCAGTTCCCCGGGGAAGACCTACGAGCAGTACTTC.